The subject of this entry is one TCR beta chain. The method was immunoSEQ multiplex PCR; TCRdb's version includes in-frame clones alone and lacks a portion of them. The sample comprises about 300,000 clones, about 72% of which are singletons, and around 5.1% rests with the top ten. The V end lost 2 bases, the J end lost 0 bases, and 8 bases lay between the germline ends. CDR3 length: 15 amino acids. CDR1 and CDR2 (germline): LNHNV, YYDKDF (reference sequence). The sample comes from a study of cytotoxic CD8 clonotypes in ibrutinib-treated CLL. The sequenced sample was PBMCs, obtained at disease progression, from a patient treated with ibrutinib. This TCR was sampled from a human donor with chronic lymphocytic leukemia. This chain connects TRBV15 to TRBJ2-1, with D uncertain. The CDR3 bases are TGTGCCACCAGCAGATCGCACTACTCCTACAATGAGCAGTTCTTC. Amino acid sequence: CATSRSHYSYNEQFF.